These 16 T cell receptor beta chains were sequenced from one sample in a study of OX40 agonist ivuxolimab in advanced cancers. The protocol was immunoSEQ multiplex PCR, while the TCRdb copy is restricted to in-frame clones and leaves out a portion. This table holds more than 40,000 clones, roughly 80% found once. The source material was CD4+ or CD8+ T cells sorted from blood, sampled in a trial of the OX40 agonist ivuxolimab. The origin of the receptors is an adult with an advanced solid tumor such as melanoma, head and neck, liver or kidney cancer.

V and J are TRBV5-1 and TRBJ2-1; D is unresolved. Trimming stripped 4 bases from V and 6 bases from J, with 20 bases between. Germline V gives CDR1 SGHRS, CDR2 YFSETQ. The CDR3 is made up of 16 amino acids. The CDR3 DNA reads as TGCGCCAGCAGCCCCGAGCCGGGTCCAGAAACCAATGAGCAGTTCTTC. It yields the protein CASSPEPGPETNEQFF.

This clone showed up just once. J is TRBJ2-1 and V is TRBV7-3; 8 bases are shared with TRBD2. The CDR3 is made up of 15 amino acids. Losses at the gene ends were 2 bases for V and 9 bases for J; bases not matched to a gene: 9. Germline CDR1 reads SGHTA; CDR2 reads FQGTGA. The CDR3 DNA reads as TGTGCCAGCAGCTTAGCTCGGACTAGCACGGTTGAGCAGTTCTTC. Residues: CASSLARTSTVEQFF.

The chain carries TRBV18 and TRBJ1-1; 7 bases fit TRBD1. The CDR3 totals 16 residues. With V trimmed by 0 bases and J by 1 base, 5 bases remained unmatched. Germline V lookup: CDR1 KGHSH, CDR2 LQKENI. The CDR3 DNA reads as TGTGCCAGCTCACCACCCCCGGACAGGCAGAACACTGAAGCTTTCTTT. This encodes CASSPPPDRQNTEAFF.

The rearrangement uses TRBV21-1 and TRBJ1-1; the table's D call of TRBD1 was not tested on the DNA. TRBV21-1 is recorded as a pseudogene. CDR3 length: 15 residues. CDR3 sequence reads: CASSEQGTRNTEAFF. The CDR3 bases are TGTGCCAGCAGCGAACAGGGGACGCGGAACACTGAAGCTTTCTTT.

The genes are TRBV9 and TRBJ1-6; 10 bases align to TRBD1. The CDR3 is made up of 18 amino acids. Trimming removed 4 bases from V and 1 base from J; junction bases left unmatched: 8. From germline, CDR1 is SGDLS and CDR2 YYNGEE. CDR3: CASSKTRTGGSYNSPLHF. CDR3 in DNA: TGTGCCAGCAGCAAGACGAGGACAGGGGGATCCTATAATTCACCCCTCCACTTT.

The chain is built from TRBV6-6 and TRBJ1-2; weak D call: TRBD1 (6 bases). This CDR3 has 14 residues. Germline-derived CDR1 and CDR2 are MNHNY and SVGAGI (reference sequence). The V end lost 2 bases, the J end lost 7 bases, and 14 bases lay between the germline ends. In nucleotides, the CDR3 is TGTGCCAGCAGTTACACAGGGTCACCGTCTGGCTACACCTTC. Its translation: CASSYTGSPSGYTF.

This chain's CDR3 is CATSRPGGYEQYF. The DNA of the CDR3 is TGTGCCACCAGCAGACCCGGGGGGTACGAGCAGTACTTC. This chain connects TRBV15 to TRBJ2-7; 7 bases line up with TRBD2. V lost 2 bases to trimming and J lost 4 bases; unmatched junction nucleotides: 2. CDR1 is LNHNV and CDR2 is YYDKDF in the germline V gene (reference sequence). The CDR3 runs 13 residues. The complete variable domain, with remaining parts taken from reference TRBV15 and TRBJ2-7, reads DAMVIQNPRYQVTQFGKPVTLSCSQTLNHNVMYWYQQKSSQAPKLLFHYYDKDFNNEADTPDNFQSRRPNTSFCFLDIRSPGLGDTAMYLCATSRPGGYEQYFGPGTRLTVT.

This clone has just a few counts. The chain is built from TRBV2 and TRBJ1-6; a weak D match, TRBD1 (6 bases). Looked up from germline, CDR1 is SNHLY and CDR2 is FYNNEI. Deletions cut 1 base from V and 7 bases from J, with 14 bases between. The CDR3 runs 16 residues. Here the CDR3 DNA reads TGTGCCAGCAGTGAAGTGCAACAGGGACCAAATTCACCCCTCCACTTT. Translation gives CASSEVQQGPNSPLHF.

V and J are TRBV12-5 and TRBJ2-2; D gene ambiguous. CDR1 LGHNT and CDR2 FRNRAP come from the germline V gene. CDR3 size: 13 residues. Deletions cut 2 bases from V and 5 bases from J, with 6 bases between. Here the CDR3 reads CASGLRYTGELFF. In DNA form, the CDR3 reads TGTGCTAGTGGTTTGCGATATACCGGGGAGCTGTTTTTT. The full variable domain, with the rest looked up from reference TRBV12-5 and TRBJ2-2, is DARVTQTPRHKVTEMGQEVTMRCQPILGHNTVFWYRQTMMQGLELLAYFRNRAPLDDSGMPKDRFSAEMPDATLATLKIQPSEPRDSAVYFCASGLRYTGELFFGEGSRLTVL.

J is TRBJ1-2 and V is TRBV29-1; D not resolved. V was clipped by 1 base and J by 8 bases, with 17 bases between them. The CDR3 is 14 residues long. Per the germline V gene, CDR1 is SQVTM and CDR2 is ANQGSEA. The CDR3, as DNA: TGCAGCGTTGAAGTATCGTTAGTCGGCGGAGGCTACACCTTC. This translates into CSVEVSLVGGGYTF.

The CDR3 DNA is TGCGCCAGCAGTGAGCGAACACCGGGACTCAGCAGACATACGCAGTATTTT. Translating gives CASSERTPGLSRHTQYF. V gene TRBV10-2 combines with J gene TRBJ2-3, with D tentatively TRBD2 (6 bases). The V end lost 2 bases, the J end lost 7 bases, and 22 bases lay between the germline ends. The CDR3 has 17 amino acids. The germline V gene has CDR1 WSHSY and CDR2 SAAADI.

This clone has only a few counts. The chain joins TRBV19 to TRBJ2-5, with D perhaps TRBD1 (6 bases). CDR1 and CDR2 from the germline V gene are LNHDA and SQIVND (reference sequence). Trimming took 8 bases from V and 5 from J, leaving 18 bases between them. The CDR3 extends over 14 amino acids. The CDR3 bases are TGTGCCAGTTCGAATTCCCGGACAGCGGAGACCCAGTACTTC. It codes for CASSNSRTAETQYF. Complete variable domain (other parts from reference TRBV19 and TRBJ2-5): DGGITQSPKYLFRKEGQNVTLSCEQNLNHDAMYWYRQDPGQGLRLIYYSQIVNDFQKGDIAEGYSVSREKKESFPLTVTSAQKNPTAFYLCASSNSRTAETQYFGPGTRLLVL.

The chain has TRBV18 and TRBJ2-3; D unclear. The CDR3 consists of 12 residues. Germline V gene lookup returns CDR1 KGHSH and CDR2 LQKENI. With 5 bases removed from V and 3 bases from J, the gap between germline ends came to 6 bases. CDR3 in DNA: TGTGCCAGCTCAACTACTACAGATACGCAGTATTTT. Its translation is CASSTTTDTQYF.

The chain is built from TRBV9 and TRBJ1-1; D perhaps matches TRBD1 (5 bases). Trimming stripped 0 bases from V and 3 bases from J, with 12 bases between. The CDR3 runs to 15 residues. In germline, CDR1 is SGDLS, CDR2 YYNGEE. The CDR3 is CASSVGGRADTEAFF. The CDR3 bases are TGTGCCAGCAGCGTAGGAGGCAGGGCGGACACTGAAGCTTTCTTT.

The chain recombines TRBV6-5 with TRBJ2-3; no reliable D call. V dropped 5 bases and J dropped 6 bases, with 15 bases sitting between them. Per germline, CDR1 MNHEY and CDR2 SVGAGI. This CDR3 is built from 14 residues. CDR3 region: CASSQPSGLDTQYF. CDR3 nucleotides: TGTGCCAGCAGTCAACCATCTGGTTTGGATACGCAGTATTTT.

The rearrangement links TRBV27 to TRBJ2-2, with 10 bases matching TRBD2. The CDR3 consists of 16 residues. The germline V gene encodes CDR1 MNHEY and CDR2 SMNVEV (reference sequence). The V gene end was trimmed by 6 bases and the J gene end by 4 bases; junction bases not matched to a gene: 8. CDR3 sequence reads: CASRPLSGRTTGELFF. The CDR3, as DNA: TGTGCCAGCAGACCACTTAGCGGGAGGACCACCGGGGAGCTGTTTTTT.